There are a few counts of the clone carrying this TCR beta chain. The data belong to a study of T cells in Graves' hyperthyroidism and ophthalmopathy. The CDR3 regions of TCR beta were amplified from RNA transcripts. During a first-round RT-PCR of the TCR CDR3, the HTBI primer set was used. TCRdb processed the multiplex PCR reads anew with MiXCR; each CDR3 protein has one entry. This table holds hundreds of thousands of distinct CDR3 sequences, roughly 14% found once. Trimming took 5 bases from V and 1 from J, leaving 11 bases between them. CDR1 is MRHNA, CDR2 SNTAGT, per germline. The CDR3 loop spans 15 amino acids.

The V gene is TRBV6-4, the J gene TRBJ2-2; weak D call: TRBD1 (6 bases). The receptor comes from a man younger than 35 with Graves' ophthalmopathy. The sample consisted of blood. The DNA for the CDR3 is TGTGCCAGCAGTACCGGGACATGGAACACCGGGGAGCTGTTTTTT. Protein product: CASSTGTWNTGELFF.